The sequence of this T cell receptor beta chain was determined in a study of cytomegalovirus exposure and HLA in healthy donors (dated by TCRdb to 2016 to 2017). Broadly, across the study: According to an earlier analysis of several hundred of the donors, some 180 million T cells yielded roughly 100 million unique TCR beta sequences and less than 300 Gb of sequence data. Approximately 330 gigabases of sequencing data and around 80 million unique TCR sequences made up an early release that covered 640 HLA-typed donors. Of the approximately 400 genotyped donors, approximately 80% fell in the genetic ancestry cluster associated with self-reported Caucasian donors. The study aimed to test whether signatures of past pathogen exposure could be identified by cataloging public T cell receptors. Using immunosequencing, the study profiled T cell repertoires from around 670 subjects and related those repertoires to cytomegalovirus serostatus. In addition to the first cohort of about 650 subjects, a separate validation cohort of 100 to 150 different subjects was used. To predict cytomegalovirus infection status, the study combined high-throughput TCR immunosequencing, statistical association of individual TCRs with disease status, and machine learning. A later analysis re-analyzed previously published TCR beta repertoires from about 600 donors and added high-resolution HLA genotyping to study TCR occurrence patterns. Rather than drawing on any new phenotypic data, the later analysis identified candidate immune exposures from TCR beta sequences and the way those sequences occurred across donors. An earlier analysis of around 580 of the donors used high-throughput TCR beta sequencing to judge whether each TCR beta V gene segment behaved as functional or pseudogenic. Donor age, sex, ethnicity and CMV serostatus were compiled alongside the repertoire data. A later genetic analysis used genome-wide SNP genotypes for about 60% of the roughly 670 donors, treating that subset as a discovery cohort. All discovery cohort repertoires had been generated using a single sequencing platform. HLA typing included class I and class II loci at four-digit resolution. The number of typed donors differed by locus: about 620-630 for A, B, C, DRB1 and DQB1; approximately 520 for DQA1; some 590 for DPA1; and around 490 for DPB1. A handful of DR-DQ haplotypes were handled as single units for association and clustering because linkage in the cohort was strong. Across approximately 420 genotyped donors of the cohort, an average of about 240,000 unique TCR beta nucleotide sequences per donor were sequenced, and about a sixth of those sequences were non-productive. The investigation overall reported the following: According to a later genetic analysis, donors in an Asian-associated ancestry cluster had fewer N-insertions in productive TCRs than the approximately 700-donor mean. The presence/absence analyses assumed that sequencing depth was roughly uniform across donors, and that assumption may not be true. In this cohort, only TCR beta chains were sequenced, and detectable features were limited by the absence of alpha or paired-chain data. A cluster of highly shared sequence variants was judged likely to represent a technical artifact of the sequencing pipeline. The authors suggested that the approach could potentially be generalized to other disease states and immunological phenotypes. For the cohort, immune exposure information was limited to CMV serostatus. A further reported finding was that TCR beta sequences accurately predicted the HLA-A and HLA-B alleles for most subjects in the first cohort. When HLA alleles, especially DR and DQ, strongly co-occurred, TCR associations were difficult to assign to individual alleles. In the study, approximately 150 TCR beta chains were listed as associated with cytomegalovirus. In vitro tests confirmed that a few of the cytomegalovirus-associated TCR beta chains recognize cytomegalovirus antigens. A later analysis found that most CMV-associated TCR beta chains appeared HLA-restricted, with HLA associations seemingly driven largely by CMV exposure. The earlier analysis of about 600 of the donors excluded approximately 15 rarely observed V segments, including chromosome 9 orphons, because counts were too low. Cytomegalovirus status was reported to be diagnosed by the classifier with high specificity and sensitivity in both the original and validation cohorts. Some IMGT-functional V segments, including TRBV6-2 and TRBV6-3, could not be distinguished by the 87-base-pair reads and were therefore excluded. At a false discovery rate of 0.05, a later analysis linked 15,000 to 20,000 TCR beta sequences to specific HLA alleles. While some public TCRs were present in many individuals, most TCR sequences turned up only very rarely across donors. V-gene and J-gene trimming of TCR beta chains was associated with a missense DCLRE1C variant in a later genetic analysis, and the association was replicated in an independent cohort. Linkage disequilibrium might explain the correlated functional status among segregating V segments, but an unknown experimental factor could not be ruled out. In a later analysis, HLA-associated TCR beta chains were found to be more clonally expanded and to have lower generation probabilities than equally common non-associated chains. Because HLA typing was missing for some donors at each locus, association tests included only the typed subset. Several of the top co-occurrence clusters appeared to be linked to parvovirus B19, influenza, CMV and Epstein-Barr virus, according to a later analysis. An earlier analysis of approximately 590 of the donors showed that most TCR beta V segments appeared in productive rearrangements either about 90% or about 30% of the time, which broadly matched IMGT annotations. According to a later analysis, TCR association rates differed among HLA loci, with DRB1 alleles showing the most associated TCRs and HLA-C alleles showing the fewest.

The cohort consisted of hundreds of healthy bone marrow donors. At the time of sampling, every cohort member was nominally healthy, though immune exposures that went unrecorded were likely present. The donor was CMV seronegative and was included in the group of 352 seronegative cohort members. A peripheral blood sample was provided by each donor, and peripheral blood mononuclear cells were used for TCR beta sequencing. Genomic DNA extraction from the blood cell samples was performed with the Qiagen DNeasy Blood Extraction Kit. The table lists this clone with a count of one. It lacks a known antigen. There are no base qualities to consult, and no much larger clone falls within one base. Library method: the immunoSEQ multiplex PCR assay. For the multiplex PCR, a mixture combining 60 forward primers for TCR Vbeta segments and 13 reverse primers for TCR Jbeta segments was used. A multiplex PCR assay on genomic DNA amplified the CDR3 region of rearranged TCR beta genes. On the Illumina HiSeq System, the amplified TCR beta libraries were sequenced as 87-base-pair reads. Processing in the source paper ran as follows. Across the 700 or so repertoires, a later analysis counted some 81 million unique TCR beta chains, approximately 10 million of which were shared by at least two donors. To remove PCR and sequencing errors, raw reads were error-corrected and collapsed into unique sequences using a nearest-neighbor algorithm that merged closely related sequences. Alignment of CDR3 sequences to IMGT reference sequences was used to assign V, D and J gene segments. For a sequence to be retained, a match of at least six nucleotides was required to both a V gene segment and a J gene segment. A rearrangement was called productive if the CDR3 had no stop codons and remained in frame with V and J, and every other rearrangement was called non-productive. Following IMGT convention, CDR3 was defined as the stretch from the second conserved V-encoded cysteine to the conserved J-encoded phenylalanine. The earlier analysis of about 560 of the donors excluded any sequence lacking an unambiguous match to a single V gene segment. An earlier analysis of about 590 of the donors classified V segments as functional when productive rearrangements were above 56.7% and as segregating when the standard deviation between donors was above 5%. A statistical classification framework was built for diagnosing cytomegalovirus status from the catalog of TCR beta chain sequences. In a later analysis, V and J genes were assigned by comparing TCR nucleotide sequences against IMGT/GENE-DB human TR gene sequences. The TCRdist pipeline was used in a later analysis to assign CDR3 sequences and most-parsimonious VDJ recombination scenarios. In a later analysis, each TCR beta chain was defined by its CDR3 amino acid sequence together with its V-gene family, and reads without a unique V-gene family were excluded. To address suspected cross-contamination and a sequencing artifact, a later analysis removed around 600 highly shared, low-generation-probability nucleotide sequences. A later analysis calculated a clonal expansion index for each public chain from normalized within-repertoire ranks of inferred template counts. In a later analysis, generation probabilities were computed with a VDJ recombination model fitted to out-of-frame rearrangements, and the resulting probabilities were checked against IGoR. A later analysis scored TCR-TCR, TCR-HLA and TCR-CMV co-occurrence with hypergeometric tests, applying a repertoire-size bias correction to TCR pairs. False discovery rates were estimated in a later analysis by permuting HLA or CMV assignments 20 times. A later analysis grouped co-occurring TCRs with DBSCAN, adding TCRdist sequence similarity when clustering within HLA-allele-positive subsets. Repertoires with fewer than 30,000 or more than 120,000 public chains were left out of co-occurrence clustering, as were four to six repertoires with anomalous nucleotide sharing. This immuneACCESS table, as held by TCRdb, lists in-frame sequences with V and J called but not all clones. Of the missing ones, under half trace to an unresolved V gene in checked studies; the others have no known cause. V and J calls and clone size are those listed in that table; D and trimming were worked out from the DNA. The sample table records about 200,000 clones; around 83% of these occur just once. Less than 3.5% of the sample comes from the top ten.

Relative to germline, V is 3 bases shorter and J is 3 bases shorter, with 9 bases between their ends. The CDR3 covers 14 residues, taking in both the cysteine and the phenylalanine. This entry keeps only the CDR3 DNA: 42 bases, framed from base 1. According to the germline V gene, CDR1 reads MGHRA and CDR2 reads YSYEKL. Sequenced: PBMCs. The clonotype comes from a woman aged 40 to 49 in good health and CMV-seronegative. The rearrangement joined TRBV4-1 to TRBJ1-3; the D gene is possibly TRBD1, with 5 bases matching. Here is the DNA: TGCGCCAGCAGCCAGGGAAGGGGTGGAAACACCATATATTTT. Protein translation: CASSQGRGGNTIYF.